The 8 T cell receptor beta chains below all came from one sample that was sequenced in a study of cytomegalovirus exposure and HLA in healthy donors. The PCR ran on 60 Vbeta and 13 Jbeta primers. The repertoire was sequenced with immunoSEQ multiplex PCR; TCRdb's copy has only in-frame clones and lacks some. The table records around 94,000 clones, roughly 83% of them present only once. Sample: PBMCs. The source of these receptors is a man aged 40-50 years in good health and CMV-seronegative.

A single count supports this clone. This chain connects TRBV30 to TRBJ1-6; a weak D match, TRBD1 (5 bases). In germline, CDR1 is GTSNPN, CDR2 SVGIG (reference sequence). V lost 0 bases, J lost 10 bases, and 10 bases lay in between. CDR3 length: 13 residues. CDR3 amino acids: CAWSVAGQSPLHF. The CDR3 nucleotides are TGTGCCTGGAGTGTGGCAGGGCAATCACCCCTCCACTTT.

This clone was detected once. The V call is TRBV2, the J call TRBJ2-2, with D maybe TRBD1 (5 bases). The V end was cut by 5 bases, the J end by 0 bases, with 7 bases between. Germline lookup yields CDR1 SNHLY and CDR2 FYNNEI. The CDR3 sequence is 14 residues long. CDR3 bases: TGTGCCAGCAGTCGACAGTCGAACACCGGGGAGCTGTTTTTT. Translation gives CASSRQSNTGELFF.

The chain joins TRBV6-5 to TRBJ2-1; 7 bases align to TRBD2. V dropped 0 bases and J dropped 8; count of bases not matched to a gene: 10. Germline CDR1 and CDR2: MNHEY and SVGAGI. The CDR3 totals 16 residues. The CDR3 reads CASSYSTLSGGDEQFF. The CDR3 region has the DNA TGTGCCAGCAGTTACTCGACCCTATCGGGAGGCGATGAGCAGTTCTTC.

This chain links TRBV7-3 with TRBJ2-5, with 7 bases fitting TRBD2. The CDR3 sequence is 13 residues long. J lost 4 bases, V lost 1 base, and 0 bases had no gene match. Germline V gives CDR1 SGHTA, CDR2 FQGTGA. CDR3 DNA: TGTGCCAGCAGCTTAAGGGGGGGAGAGACCCAGTACTTC. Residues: CASSLRGGETQYF.

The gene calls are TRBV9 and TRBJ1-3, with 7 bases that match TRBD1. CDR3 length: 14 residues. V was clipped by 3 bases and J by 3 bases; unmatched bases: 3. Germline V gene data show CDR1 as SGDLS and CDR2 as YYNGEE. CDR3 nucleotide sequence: TGTGCCAGCAGCGGAGGGGGCGGTGGAAACACCATATATTTT. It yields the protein CASSGGGGGNTIYF.

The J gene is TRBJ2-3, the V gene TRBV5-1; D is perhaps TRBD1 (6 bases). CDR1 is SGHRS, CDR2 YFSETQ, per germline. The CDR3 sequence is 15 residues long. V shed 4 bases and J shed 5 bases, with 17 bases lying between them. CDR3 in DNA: TGCGCCAGCAGCCTTTCCGGTAGGGGGTTAGATACGCAGTATTTT. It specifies CASSLSGRGLDTQYF.

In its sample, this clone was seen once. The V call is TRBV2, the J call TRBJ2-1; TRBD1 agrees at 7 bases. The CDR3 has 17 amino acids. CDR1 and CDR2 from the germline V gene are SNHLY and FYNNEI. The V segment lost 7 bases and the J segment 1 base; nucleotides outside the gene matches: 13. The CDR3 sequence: CASMSGQAWGSYNEQFF. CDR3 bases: TGTGCCAGCATGAGCGGACAGGCCTGGGGATCCTACAATGAGCAGTTCTTC.

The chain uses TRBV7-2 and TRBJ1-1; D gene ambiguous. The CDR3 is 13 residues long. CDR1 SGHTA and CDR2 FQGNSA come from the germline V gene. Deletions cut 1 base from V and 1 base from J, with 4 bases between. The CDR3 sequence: CASSLGRNTEAFF. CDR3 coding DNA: TGTGCCAGCAGCTTAGGCAGGAACACTGAAGCTTTCTTT.